A selection of T cell receptor beta chains follows, all from one sample in a study of vaccination and CD4 T cells after COVID-19. The antigens of these receptors remain unknown. A single record per CDR3 protein comes from TCRdb applying MiXCR to the PCR reads. The sample comprises 4,000 to 6,000 distinct CDR3 sequences, 44% of which are singletons, and roughly 45% rests with the top ten. The sample in question was CD4+ T cells from blood, cultured in vitro, obtained after SARS-CoV-2 vaccination. These receptors were collected from a human donor who had recovered from COVID-19. Each CDR3 is given with its conserved first and last residue. Fields, in order: J gene, V gene, CDR3 protein.

J gene: TRBJ1-2
V gene: TRBV11-2
CDR3 protein: CASSLVWDLGGYTF

J gene: TRBJ2-3
V gene: TRBV11-3
CDR3 protein: CASSLQAGVRDTQYF

J gene: TRBJ2-1
V gene: TRBV6-1
CDR3 protein: CASTNGAGIPISYNEQFF

J gene: TRBJ1-6
V gene: TRBV12-3/TRBV12-4
CDR3 protein: CASTQGVPNSPLHF

J gene: TRBJ1-1
V gene: TRBV20-1
CDR3 protein: CSAREDQGVTEAFF

J gene: TRBJ2-5
V gene: TRBV28
CDR3 protein: CASTLAGDGETQYF

J gene: TRBJ2-7
V gene: TRBV15
CDR3 protein: CATSRDLAGTTFYF

J gene: TRBJ2-5
V gene: TRBV20-1
CDR3 protein: CSARSREGLETQYF

J gene: TRBJ2-5
V gene: TRBV20-1
CDR3 protein: CSARVPGTTKETQYF

J gene: TRBJ2-5
V gene: TRBV20-1
CDR3 protein: CSASDTTSGGKTQYF

J gene: TRBJ1-1
V gene: TRBV7-9
CDR3 protein: CASSFGGVTEAFF